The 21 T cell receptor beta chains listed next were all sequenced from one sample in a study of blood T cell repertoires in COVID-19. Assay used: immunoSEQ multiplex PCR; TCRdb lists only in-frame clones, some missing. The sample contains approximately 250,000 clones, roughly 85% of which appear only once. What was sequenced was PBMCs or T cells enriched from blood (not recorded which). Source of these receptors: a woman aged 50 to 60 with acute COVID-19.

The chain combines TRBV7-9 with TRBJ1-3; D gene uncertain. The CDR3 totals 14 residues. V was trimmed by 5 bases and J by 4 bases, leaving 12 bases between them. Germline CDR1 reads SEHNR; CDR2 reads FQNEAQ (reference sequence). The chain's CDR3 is CASSRDSGGNTIYF. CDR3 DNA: TGTGCCAGCAGCCGTGACTCTGGGGGAAACACCATATATTTT.

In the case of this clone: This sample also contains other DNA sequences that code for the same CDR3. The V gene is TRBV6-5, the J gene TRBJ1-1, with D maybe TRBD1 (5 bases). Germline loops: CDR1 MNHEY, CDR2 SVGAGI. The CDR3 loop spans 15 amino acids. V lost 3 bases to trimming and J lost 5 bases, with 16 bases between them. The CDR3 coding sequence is TGTGCCAGCAGTTATGGAGGGGTTGGAGGAACTGAAGCTTTCTTT. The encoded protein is CASSYGGVGGTEAFF.

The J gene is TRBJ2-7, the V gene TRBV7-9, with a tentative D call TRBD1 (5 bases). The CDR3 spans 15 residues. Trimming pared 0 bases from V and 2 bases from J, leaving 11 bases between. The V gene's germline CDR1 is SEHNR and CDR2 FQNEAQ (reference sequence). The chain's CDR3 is CASSLAKGPTYEQYF. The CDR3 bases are TGTGCCAGCAGCTTAGCGAAGGGGCCTACCTACGAGCAGTACTTC.

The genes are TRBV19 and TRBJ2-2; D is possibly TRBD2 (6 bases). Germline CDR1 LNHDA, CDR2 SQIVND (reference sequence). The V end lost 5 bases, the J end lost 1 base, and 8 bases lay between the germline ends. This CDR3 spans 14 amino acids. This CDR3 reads CASSWGVNTGELFF. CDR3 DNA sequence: TGTGCCAGTAGTTGGGGGGTGAACACCGGGGAGCTGTTTTTT.

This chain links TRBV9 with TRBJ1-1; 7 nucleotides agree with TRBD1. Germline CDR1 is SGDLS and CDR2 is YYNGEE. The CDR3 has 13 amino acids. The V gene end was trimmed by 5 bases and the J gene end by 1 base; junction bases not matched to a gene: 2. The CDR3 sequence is CASRGTANTEAFF. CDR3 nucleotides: TGTGCCAGCAGAGGGACAGCGAACACTGAAGCTTTCTTT.

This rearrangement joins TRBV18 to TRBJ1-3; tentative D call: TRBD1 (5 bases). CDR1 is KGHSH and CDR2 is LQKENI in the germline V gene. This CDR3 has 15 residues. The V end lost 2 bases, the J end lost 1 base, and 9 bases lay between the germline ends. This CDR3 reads CASSPRTKSGNTIYF. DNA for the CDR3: TGTGCCAGCTCACCAAGGACAAAATCTGGAAACACCATATATTTT.

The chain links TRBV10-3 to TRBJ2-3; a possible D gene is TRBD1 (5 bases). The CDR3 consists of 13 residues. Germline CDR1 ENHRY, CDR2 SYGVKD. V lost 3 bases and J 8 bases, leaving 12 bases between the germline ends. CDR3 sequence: CAISEPGLGTQYF. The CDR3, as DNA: TGTGCCATCAGTGAACCAGGGTTAGGTACGCAGTATTTT.

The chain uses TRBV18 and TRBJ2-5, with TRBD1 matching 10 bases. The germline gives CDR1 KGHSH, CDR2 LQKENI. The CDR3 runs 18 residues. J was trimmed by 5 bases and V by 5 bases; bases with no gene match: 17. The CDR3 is CASSSVTGGWGDVETQYF. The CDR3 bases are TGTGCCAGCTCATCAGTGACAGGGGGCTGGGGGGACGTGGAGACCCAGTACTTC.

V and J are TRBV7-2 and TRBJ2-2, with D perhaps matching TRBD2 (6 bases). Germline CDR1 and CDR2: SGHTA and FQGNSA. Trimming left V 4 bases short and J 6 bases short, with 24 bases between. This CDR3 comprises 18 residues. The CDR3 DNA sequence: TGTGCCAGCAGCTCCCCCCCCGGGACTTCTGTAATGGCCGGGGAGCTGTTTTTT. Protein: CASSSPPGTSVMAGELFF.

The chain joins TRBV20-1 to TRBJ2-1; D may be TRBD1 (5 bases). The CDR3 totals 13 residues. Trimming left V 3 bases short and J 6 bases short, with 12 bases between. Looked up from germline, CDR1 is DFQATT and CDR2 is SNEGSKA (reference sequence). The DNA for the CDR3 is TGCAGTGCTAGTAAGGTTCAGGGCAATGAGCAGTTCTTC. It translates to CSASKVQGNEQFF.

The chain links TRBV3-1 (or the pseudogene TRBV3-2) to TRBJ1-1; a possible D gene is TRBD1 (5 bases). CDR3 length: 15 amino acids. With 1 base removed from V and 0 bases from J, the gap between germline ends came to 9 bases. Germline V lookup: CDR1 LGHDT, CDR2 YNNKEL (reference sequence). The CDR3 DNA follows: TGTGCCAGCAGCCAAGTAACAGGCTTGAACACTGAAGCTTTCTTT. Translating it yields CASSQVTGLNTEAFF.

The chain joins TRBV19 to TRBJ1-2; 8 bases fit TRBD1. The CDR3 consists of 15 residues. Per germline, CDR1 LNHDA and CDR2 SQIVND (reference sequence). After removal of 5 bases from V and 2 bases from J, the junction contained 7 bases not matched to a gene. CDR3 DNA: TGTGCCAGTAGTGCGCCCGGACAGGGAAACTATGGCTACACCTTC. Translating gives CASSAPGQGNYGYTF.

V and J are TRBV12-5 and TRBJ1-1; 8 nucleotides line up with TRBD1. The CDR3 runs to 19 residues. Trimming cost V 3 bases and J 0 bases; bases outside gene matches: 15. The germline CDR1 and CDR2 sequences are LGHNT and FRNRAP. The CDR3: CASGFSTGQAVGMNTEAFF. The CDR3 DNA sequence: TGTGCTAGTGGTTTTTCGACGGGACAGGCGGTGGGGATGAACACTGAAGCTTTCTTT.

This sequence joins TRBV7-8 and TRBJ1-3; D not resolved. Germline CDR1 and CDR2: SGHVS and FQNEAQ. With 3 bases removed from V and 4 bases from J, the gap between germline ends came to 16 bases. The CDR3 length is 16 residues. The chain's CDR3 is CASSFPTGEQGNTIYF. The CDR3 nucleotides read TGTGCCAGCAGCTTCCCTACTGGGGAGCAGGGAAACACCATATATTTT.

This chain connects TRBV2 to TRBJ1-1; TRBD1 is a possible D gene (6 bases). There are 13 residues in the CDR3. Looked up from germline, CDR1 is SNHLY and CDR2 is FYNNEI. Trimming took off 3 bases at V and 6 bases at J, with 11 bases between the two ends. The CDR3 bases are TGTGCCAGCAGTGACAGGGGAAGGGCTGAAGCTTTCTTT. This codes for CASSDRGRAEAFF.

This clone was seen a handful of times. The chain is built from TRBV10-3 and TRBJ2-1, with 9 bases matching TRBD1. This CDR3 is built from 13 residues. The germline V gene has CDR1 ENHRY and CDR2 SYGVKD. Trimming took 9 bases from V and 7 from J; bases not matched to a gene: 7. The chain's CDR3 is CAISGTGSNEQFF. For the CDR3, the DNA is TGTGCCATATCCGGGACAGGGAGTAATGAGCAGTTCTTC.

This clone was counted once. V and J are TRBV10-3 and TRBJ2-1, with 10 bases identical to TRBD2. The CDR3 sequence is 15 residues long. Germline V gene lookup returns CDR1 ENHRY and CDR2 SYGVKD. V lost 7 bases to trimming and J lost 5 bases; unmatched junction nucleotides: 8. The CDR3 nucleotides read TGTGCCATCAATAAGCGGGGGGGTCGAGACAATGAGCAGTTCTTC. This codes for CAINKRGGRDNEQFF.

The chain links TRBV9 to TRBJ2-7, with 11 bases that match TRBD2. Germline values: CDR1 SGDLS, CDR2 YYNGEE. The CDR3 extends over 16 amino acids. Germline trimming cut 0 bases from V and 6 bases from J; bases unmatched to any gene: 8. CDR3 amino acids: CASSVGLAGGLGEQYF. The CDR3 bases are TGTGCCAGCAGCGTAGGCCTAGCGGGGGGACTCGGCGAGCAGTACTTC.

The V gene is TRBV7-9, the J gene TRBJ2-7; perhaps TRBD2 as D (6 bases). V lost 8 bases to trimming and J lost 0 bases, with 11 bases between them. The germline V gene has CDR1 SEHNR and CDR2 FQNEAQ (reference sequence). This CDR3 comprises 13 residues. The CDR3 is CASSAGSSYEQYF. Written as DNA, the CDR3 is TGTGCCAGCTCGGCGGGGAGCTCCTACGAGCAGTACTTC. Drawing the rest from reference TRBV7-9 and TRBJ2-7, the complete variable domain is DTGVSQNPRHKITKRGQNVTFRCDPISEHNRLYWYRQTLGQGPEFLTYFQNEAQLEKSRLLSDRFSAERPKGSFSTLEIQRTEQGDSAMYLCASSAGSSYEQYFGPGTRLTVT.

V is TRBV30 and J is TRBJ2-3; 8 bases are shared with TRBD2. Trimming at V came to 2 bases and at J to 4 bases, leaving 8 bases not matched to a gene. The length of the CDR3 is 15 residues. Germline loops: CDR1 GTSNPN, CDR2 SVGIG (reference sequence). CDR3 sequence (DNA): TGTGCCTGGAGTCGGACGGGGGGGCAATCAGATACGCAGTATTTT. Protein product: CAWSRTGGQSDTQYF.

CDR3 DNA sequence: TGTGCCAGCAGTTCTCTGAACTATGGCTACACCTTC. Protein sequence: CASSSLNYGYTF. This chain links TRBV6-2 or TRBV6-3 with TRBJ1-2; D is ambiguous. CDR3 length equals 12 residues. Between the trimmed V and J ends, which lost 4 bases and 2 bases, there was a span of 5 bases. CDR1 and CDR2 (germline): MNHEY, SVGEGT.